Below, 27 T cell receptor beta chains from the same sample are listed, as sequenced in a study of blood T cell repertoires in COVID-19. Produced via immunoSEQ multiplex PCR; TCRdb's table is partial and in-frame only. The sample holds over 95,000 clones, 81% seen once. The sequenced sample consisted of peripheral blood. Receptors were obtained from a man aged 50 or older with acute or convalescent COVID-19.

The chain uses TRBV29-1 and TRBJ1-2; D not resolved. CDR1 is SQVTM and CDR2 is ANQGSEA in the germline V gene. This CDR3 has 11 amino acids. Between the trimmed V and J ends, which lost 3 bases and 5 bases, there was a span of 7 bases. The CDR3 sequence is CSVERDYGYTF. The CDR3 DNA reads as TGCAGCGTTGAGCGAGATTATGGCTACACCTTC.

This chain connects TRBV5-1 to TRBJ1-6, with D unresolved. CDR1 and CDR2 (germline): SGHRS, YFSETQ. Trimming took off 7 bases at V and 5 bases at J, with 13 bases between the two ends. This CDR3 is 14 amino acids long. The CDR3 sequence is CASAAAGNNSPLHF. CDR3 sequence (DNA): TGCGCCAGCGCCGCGGCGGGGAATAATTCACCCCTCCACTTT.

The J gene is TRBJ2-2, the V gene TRBV6-5, with TRBD1 identical over 9 bases. There are 15 residues in the CDR3. Germline CDR1 and CDR2: MNHEY and SVGAGI. The V gene end was trimmed by 6 bases and the J gene end by 4 bases; junction bases not matched to a gene: 6. The chain's CDR3 is CASRWGQGSTGELFF. As DNA, the CDR3 is TGTGCCAGCAGATGGGGACAGGGCTCCACCGGGGAGCTGTTTTTT.

The V and J genes are TRBV11-2 and TRBJ2-1; 7 bases are shared with TRBD2. The length of the CDR3 is 17 residues. V lost 2 bases, J lost 9 bases, and 16 bases stayed unmatched. Germline assignment: CDR1 SGHAT and CDR2 FQNNGV. CDR3 DNA sequence: TGTGCCAGCAGCTTATCGGGCGGGGGAATCGTTAATAGTGAGCAGTTCTTC. Translation gives CASSLSGGGIVNSEQFF.

V gene TRBV7-2 combines with J gene TRBJ1-2, with 12 bases lining up with TRBD1. Germline CDR1 reads SGHTA; CDR2 reads FQGNSA. The V and J ends lost 7 bases and 8 bases, in that order; junction bases with no gene match: 11. This CDR3 comprises 15 residues. The chain's CDR3 is CASTSTGTGGRGYTF. In nucleotides, the CDR3 is TGTGCCAGCACCTCCACCGGGACAGGGGGCCGCGGCTACACCTTC.

The genes are TRBV27 and TRBJ1-4; 9 nucleotides line up with TRBD1. CDR3 length equals 14 residues. V lost 6 bases and J lost 7; bases outside the gene matches: 6. Germline-derived CDR1 and CDR2 are MNHEY and SMNVEV (reference sequence). This CDR3 is CASRTGQGTEKLFF. CDR3 coding DNA: TGTGCCAGCAGGACGGGACAGGGAACTGAAAAACTGTTTTTT.

The rearrangement uses TRBV28 and TRBJ1-1; possible D gene TRBD1, 6 bases. Looked up from germline, CDR1 is MDHEN and CDR2 is SYDVKM. This CDR3 comprises 15 residues. Deletions cut 6 bases from V and 1 base from J, with 15 bases between. CDR3 sequence: CASSPGVIGNTEAFF. The CDR3, as DNA: TGTGCCAGCAGCCCAGGGGTTATAGGGAACACTGAAGCTTTCTTT.

The chain couples TRBV28 to TRBJ1-1; no clear D. Trimming cost V 5 bases and J 0 bases, with 13 bases left between them. Germline CDR1 reads MDHEN; CDR2 reads SYDVKM. This CDR3 contains 15 residues. For the CDR3, the DNA is TGTGCCAGCAGTCCACCGGGTCGATTGAACACTGAAGCTTTCTTT. It translates to CASSPPGRLNTEAFF.

The rearrangement links TRBV19 to TRBJ1-1; D not resolved. The V end was cut by 2 bases, the J end by 6 bases, with 7 bases between. Germline V gene lookup returns CDR1 LNHDA and CDR2 SQIVND (reference sequence). The CDR3 loop spans 12 amino acids. CDR3 DNA: TGTGCCAGTAGTATAACGAGGGCTGAAGCTTTCTTT. It codes for CASSITRAEAFF.

The genes are TRBV11-2 and TRBJ2-7; 7 nucleotides match TRBD1. This CDR3 contains 14 residues. V gave up 5 bases and J gave up 4 bases; unmatched junction bases: 8. Germline V gene lookup returns CDR1 SGHAT and CDR2 FQNNGV. CDR3 DNA sequence: TGTGCCAGCAGCCCCCCACAGGGGCTATACGAGCAGTACTTC. It yields the protein CASSPPQGLYEQYF.

V and J are TRBV6-5 and TRBJ2-1; D unresolved. CDR3 size: 14 residues. Looked up from germline, CDR1 is MNHEY and CDR2 is SVGAGI. V gave up 0 bases and J gave up 7 bases, with 10 bases separating them. The CDR3 bases are TGTGCCAGCAGTTACTCGAGTTCACGAAATGAGCAGTTCTTC. It translates to CASSYSSSRNEQFF.

The V call is TRBV7-8, the J call TRBJ2-3, with D perhaps TRBD2 (6 bases). Germline assignment: CDR1 SGHVS and CDR2 FQNEAQ. The CDR3 length is 15 residues. Trimming removed 2 bases from V and 6 bases from J, with 15 bases in between. The CDR3 nucleotides read TGTGCCAGCAGCTTAACTGGAGGGTCTGGGGATACGCAGTATTTT. This sequence encodes CASSLTGGSGDTQYF. The full variable domain, rest sourced from reference TRBV7-8 and TRBJ2-3, is GAGVSQSPRYKVAKRGQDVALRCDPISGHVSLFWYQQALGQGPEFLTYFQNEAQLDKSGLPSDRFFAERPEGSVSTLKIQRTQQEDSAVYLCASSLTGGSGDTQYFGPGTRLTVL.

The chain links TRBV5-1 to TRBJ2-7; TRBD1 is a possible D gene (6 bases). Looked up from germline, CDR1 is SGHRS and CDR2 is YFSETQ. The CDR3 is made up of 14 amino acids. Trimming shortened V by 0 bases and J by 4 bases, and 11 bases separated the two germline ends. The CDR3 DNA reads as TGCGCCAGCAGCTTGGGGACAGATAAGTACGAGCAGTACTTC. This gives the protein CASSLGTDKYEQYF.

The gene calls are TRBV19 and TRBJ1-1; 9 bases are a match to TRBD1. The germline gives CDR1 LNHDA, CDR2 SQIVND (reference sequence). The V segment lost 6 bases and the J segment 7 bases; nucleotides outside the gene matches: 12. This CDR3 has 15 amino acids. CDR3 loop: CASRRLDRGKGEAFF. The CDR3 nucleotides are TGTGCCAGTAGGCGGTTGGACAGGGGCAAGGGTGAAGCTTTCTTT.

This sequence joins TRBV7-2 and TRBJ1-1; TRBD1 is a possible D gene (6 bases). This CDR3 has 13 residues. CDR1 and CDR2 from the germline V gene are SGHTA and FQGNSA. V gave up 5 bases and J gave up 4 bases, with 11 bases separating them. CDR3 sequence (DNA): TGTGCCAGCAGCCGTACAGGGCCCACTGAAGCTTTCTTT. As protein: CASSRTGPTEAFF.

The chain employs TRBV2 and TRBJ1-5; no reliable D call. The CDR3 runs 13 residues. With 5 bases removed from V and 6 bases from J, the gap between germline ends came to 11 bases. Germline CDR1 SNHLY, CDR2 FYNNEI. CDR3 bases: TGTGCCAGCAGTTATGAGTGGGCTCAGCCCCAGCATTTT. The encoded protein is CASSYEWAQPQHF.

The chain uses TRBV3-1 (or the pseudogene TRBV3-2) and TRBJ2-1; weak D call: TRBD2 (6 bases). The CDR3 runs to 15 residues. V lost 0 bases to trimming and J lost 5 bases, with 11 bases between them. Germline-derived CDR1 and CDR2 are LGHDT and YNNKEL (reference sequence). CDR3 loop: CASSQEGLLNNEQFF. CDR3 DNA: TGTGCCAGCAGCCAAGAGGGACTGCTGAACAATGAGCAGTTCTTC.

The V gene is TRBV10-1, the J gene TRBJ1-2, with D possibly being TRBD1 (6 bases). V lost 3 bases, J lost 4 bases, and 18 bases lay in between. The CDR3 loop spans 16 amino acids. The germline gives CDR1 WNHNN, CDR2 SYGVQD (reference sequence). The CDR3 region has the DNA TGCGCCAGCAGTGAATCAACCGCAGGGGACCTCTATGGCTACACCTTC. This encodes CASSESTAGDLYGYTF.

The rearrangement joins TRBV15 to TRBJ1-1; no clear D. Trimming left V 3 bases short and J 8 bases short, with 16 bases between. CDR3 size: 14 residues. Germline lookup yields CDR1 LNHNV and CDR2 YYDKDF (reference sequence). The CDR3 sequence is CATSSAAEGAEAFF. For the CDR3, the DNA is TGTGCCACCAGCAGTGCTGCAGAGGGCGCGGAAGCTTTCTTT.

This rearrangement joins TRBV28 to TRBJ2-3; 12 positions match TRBD2. The CDR3 has 20 amino acids. Losses at the gene ends were 4 bases for V and 0 bases for J; bases not matched to a gene: 14. From germline, CDR1 is MDHEN and CDR2 SYDVKM. CDR3: CASSSETSGGRQLSTDTQYF. Here the CDR3 DNA reads TGTGCCAGCAGTTCCGAGACTAGCGGGGGCCGCCAATTAAGCACAGATACGCAGTATTTT.

The chain is built from TRBV28 and TRBJ2-3; 8 bases are a match to TRBD1. Germline lookup yields CDR1 MDHEN and CDR2 SYDVKM. The CDR3 has 13 residues. J was trimmed by 5 bases and V by 6 bases; bases with no gene match: 4. The CDR3 protein is CASRPGGRDTQYF. The CDR3 DNA reads as TGTGCCAGCAGACCAGGGGGCAGAGATACGCAGTATTTT.

V usage is TRBV29-1 and J usage is TRBJ2-3, with 7 bases that match TRBD1. V gave up 7 bases and J gave up 3 bases; unmatched junction bases: 10. This CDR3 has 14 amino acids. From germline, CDR1 is SQVTM and CDR2 ANQGSEA. This CDR3 is CSGRQGRGTDTQYF. CDR3 nucleotide sequence: TGCAGCGGTCGACAGGGCCGTGGTACAGATACGCAGTATTTT.

The chain couples TRBV5-1 to TRBJ1-1; 11 positions agree with TRBD1. CDR1 is SGHRS and CDR2 is YFSETQ in the germline V gene. The junction had 17 bases not matched to a gene; V was cut back by 0 bases and J by 4 bases. The CDR3 has 20 residues. The CDR3 sequence: CASSLAGLGTGGPGGTEAFF. In nucleotides, the CDR3 is TGCGCCAGCAGCTTGGCGGGGTTGGGGACAGGGGGGCCGGGAGGCACTGAAGCTTTCTTT.

This clone was recorded once. The chain uses TRBV28 and TRBJ2-7, with 9 bases identical to TRBD1. Germline CDR1 is MDHEN and CDR2 is SYDVKM. CDR3 size: 13 residues. The J segment lost 5 bases and the V segment lost 10 bases, leaving 9 bases of the junction unmatched. The DNA for the CDR3 is TGTGCCAAGTGGACAGGGGCTGAGCACGAGCAGTACGTC. This encodes CAKWTGAEHEQYV.

The V gene is TRBV9, the J gene TRBJ2-3; TRBD2 matches at 9 bases. The V segment lost 0 bases and the J segment 0 bases; nucleotides outside the gene matches: 5. The germline CDR1 and CDR2 sequences are SGDLS and YYNGEE. This CDR3 spans 17 amino acids. Here the CDR3 DNA reads TGTGCCAGCAGCGTAGCTAGGGGACTAGCTAGCACAGATACGCAGTATTTT. It specifies CASSVARGLASTDTQYF.

The CDR3 sequence is CASSLSGELPNEKLFF. CDR3 coding DNA: TGCGCCAGCAGCTTGTCGGGGGAGCTTCCTAATGAAAAACTGTTTTTT. V gene TRBV5-1 combines with J gene TRBJ1-4; maybe TRBD1 (5 bases). The CDR3 has 16 amino acids. Trimming shortened V by 1 base and J by 3 bases, and 13 bases separated the two germline ends. Germline values: CDR1 SGHRS, CDR2 YFSETQ.

The chain combines TRBV27 with TRBJ2-4; possibly TRBD2 for D (6 bases). Deletions cut 3 bases from V and 0 bases from J, with 12 bases between. Germline CDR1 is MNHEY and CDR2 is SMNVEV (reference sequence). This CDR3 has 16 amino acids. The CDR3 bases are TGTGCCAGCAGTTTCGGAGGGGCCGTAGCCAAAAACATTCAGTACTTC. This translates into CASSFGGAVAKNIQYF.